This note documents a single T cell receptor (beta chain) sequence. The data derive from a study of shared clonotypes between healthy human individuals. Every subset had its genomic DNA shared out evenly among several immunoSEQ plates. Sequencing was performed on unsorted PBMC DNA using ten immunoSEQ deep assay plates. Clones were sequenced by immunoSEQ multiplex PCR, and TCRdb holds only the in-frame ones, with some missing. Here the sample spans hundreds of thousands of clones, around 75% being singletons. The CDR3 is made up of 14 amino acids. Trimming removed 4 bases from V and 4 bases from J; junction bases left unmatched: 6. Germline V lookup: CDR1 MNHEY, CDR2 SMNVEV (reference sequence).

This rearrangement joins TRBV27 to TRBJ2-7; 8 positions match TRBD1. Sequenced sample: PBMCs. The sequence was obtained from a middle-aged woman in good health. Some clones in this sample may be carry-over from other donors' samples. The CDR3 nucleotides are TGTGCCAGCAGTTACGGGACAGGAAGGTACGAGCAGTACTTC. Translation: CASSYGTGRYEQYF.